This TCR beta chain was sequenced during a study of T-cell reconstitution after alpha-beta-depleted transplantation in children. This CDR3 contains 15 residues. Germline lookup yields CDR1 SGHTA and CDR2 FQGNSA. V lost 1 base, J lost 4 bases, and 13 bases lay in between. To note about this clonotype: Its specificity is not known.

General study points: A year post-transplant, T-cell counts and diversity derived mostly from newly produced T cells.

Using unique molecular identifiers, the investigators prepared the TCRbeta library. A single record per CDR3 protein comes from TCRdb applying MiXCR to the PCR reads. The repertoire holds about a million distinct CDR3 sequences, with around 30% as singletons. The V gene is TRBV7-2, the J gene TRBJ1-2; D not resolved. This TCR was sampled from a boy in the first two years of life who had a stem cell transplant for SCID, so the T cells may come from the graft donor. The source was PBMCs, mostly from graft donor cells, collected 360 days after TCRalphabeta/CD19-depleted stem cell transplant. The CDR3 region has the DNA TGTGCCAGCAGCTTAGGATTCAAGGGTGGCTATGGCTACACCTTC. Its translation: CASSLGFKGGYGYTF.